The rows below give T cell receptor beta chains drawn from one sample of a study of control samples from healthy donors and cancer patients. Sequenced by immunoSEQ multiplex PCR; TCRdb stores in-frame clones only, minus some. Among roughly 95,000 clones listed, approximately 86% were seen once. The sequenced sample was blood. These receptors originate from a man in his thirties or forties in good health. Each CDR3 is given with its conserved first and last residue. Fields, in order: clone size, CDR3 length, D gene, V gene, J gene, CDR3 protein, CDR3 DNA. A D gene is named only where the DNA matches it firmly. A clone size is listed for some rows: how often the clone was seen (once, few, many), or a class if it is expanded.

size: -; length: 15; D: TRBD2; V: TRBV3-1/TRBV3-2; J: TRBJ2-5; CDR3: CASSALLAGQETQYF; DNA: TGTGCCAGCAGCGCCTTACTAGCGGGCCAAGAGACCCAGTACTTC
size: -; length: 14; D: -; V: TRBV19; J: TRBJ1-2; CDR3: CASTRGANDYGYTF; DNA: TGTGCCAGTACCCGAGGGGCGAACGACTATGGCTACACCTTC
size: -; length: 15; D: TRBD2; V: TRBV19; J: TRBJ2-2; CDR3: CASSLAGVYTGELFF; DNA: TGTGCCAGTAGTTTAGCGGGAGTTTACACCGGGGAGCTGTTTTTT
size: few; length: 14; D: -; V: TRBV27; J: TRBJ1-6; CDR3: CASSLSGFGSPLHF; DNA: TGTGCCAGCAGTTTATCAGGGTTCGGTTCACCCCTCCACTTT
size: -; length: 18; D: -; V: TRBV27; J: TRBJ1-6; CDR3: CASSSLPGQVGYNSPLHF; DNA: TGTGCCAGCAGTTCCCTGCCGGGACAAGTAGGGTATAATTCACCCCTCCACTTT
size: few; length: 14; D: -; V: TRBV27; J: TRBJ2-1; CDR3: CASSTRTESDEQFF; DNA: TGTGCCAGCAGTACCCGGACCGAGTCGGATGAGCAGTTCTTC
size: -; length: 14; D: -; V: TRBV7-9; J: TRBJ1-2; CDR3: CASSLGQANYGYTF; DNA: TGTGCCAGCAGCTTAGGGCAGGCCAATTATGGCTACACCTTC
size: few; length: 13; D: TRBD1; V: TRBV12-3/TRBV12-4; J: TRBJ2-2; CDR3: CASGQGWTGELFF; DNA: TGTGCCAGTGGACAGGGTTGGACCGGGGAGCTGTTTTTT
size: -; length: 15; D: TRBD2; V: TRBV4-1; J: TRBJ2-7; CDR3: CASSQGVRGRGEQYF; DNA: TGCGCCAGCAGCCAAGGAGTTCGCGGGAGGGGCGAGCAGTACTTC
size: once; length: 13; D: TRBD1; V: TRBV7-2; J: TRBJ1-1; CDR3: CASSYLQGAEAFF; DNA: TGTGCCAGCAGCTACTTACAGGGGGCTGAAGCTTTCTTT
size: -; length: 15; D: -; V: TRBV19; J: TRBJ2-3; CDR3: CASSIGGGSTDTQYF; DNA: TGTGCCAGTAGTATAGGAGGGGGAAGCACAGATACGCAGTATTTT